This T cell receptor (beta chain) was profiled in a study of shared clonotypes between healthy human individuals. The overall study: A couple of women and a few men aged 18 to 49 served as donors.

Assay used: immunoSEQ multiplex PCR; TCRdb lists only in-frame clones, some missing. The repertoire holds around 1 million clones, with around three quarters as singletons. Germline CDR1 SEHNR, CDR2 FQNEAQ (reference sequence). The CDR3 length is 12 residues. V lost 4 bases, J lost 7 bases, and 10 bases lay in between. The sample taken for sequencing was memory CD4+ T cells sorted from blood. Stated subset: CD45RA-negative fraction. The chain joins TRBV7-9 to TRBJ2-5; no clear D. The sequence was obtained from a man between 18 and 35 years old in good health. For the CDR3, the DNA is TGTGCCAGCAGCTCCAGGTTAGGGACCCAGTACTTC. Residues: CASSSRLGTQYF.